These 17 T cell receptor beta chains were all obtained from the same sample, sequenced in a study of T cells in Graves' hyperthyroidism and ophthalmopathy. Amplified regions were TCR beta CDR3 sequences from RNA transcripts. TCR CDR3 underwent first-round RT-PCR with the HTBI primer set. TCRdb re-called the multiplex PCR reads through MiXCR, storing one row per CDR3 protein. Here the sample spans roughly 500,000 distinct CDR3 sequences, approximately 48% being singletons. Source material: peripheral blood or thyroid tissue (not recorded which). Source of these receptors: an adult woman with Graves' disease, either hyperthyroidism or ophthalmopathy (not recorded which).

This chain joins TRBV7-6 and TRBJ1-5; D unresolved. This CDR3 is built from 14 residues. The germline gives CDR1 SGHVS, CDR2 FNYEAQ. V lost 5 bases, J lost 3 bases, and 11 bases lay in between. DNA for the CDR3: TGTGCCAGCAGCCTCGCGACGGACAATCAGCCCCAGCATTTT. Translating gives CASSLATDNQPQHF.

The chain is built from TRBV20-1 and TRBJ1-5; 9 positions agree with TRBD1. TRBJ2-3 explains the end of the DNA better; the J call may be wrong. The CDR3 covers 14 residues. CDR1 DFQATT and CDR2 SNEGSKA come from the germline V gene (reference sequence). CDR3 coding DNA: TGCAGTGCTAGAGGAGGGACAGGGCCAGATACGCAGTATTTT. Translating it yields CSARGGTGPDTQYF.

This clonotype was detected once. The V gene is TRBV20-1, the J gene TRBJ1-5, with TRBD1 matching over 8 bases. The CDR3 totals 16 residues. Trimming cost V 3 bases and J 2 bases; bases outside gene matches: 9. CDR1 and CDR2 from the germline V gene are DFQATT and SNEGSKA (reference sequence). In DNA, the CDR3 is TGCAGTGCTAGCGGACAGGGTACCAGGGGCAATCAGCCCCAGCATTTT. It translates to CSASGQGTRGNQPQHF.

This clonotype has a count of ten or more. J is TRBJ2-5 and V is TRBV10-3; D is possibly TRBD1 (6 bases). This CDR3 has 13 amino acids. Germline CDR1 reads ENHRY; CDR2 reads SYGVKD. V lost 8 bases, J lost 3 bases, and 13 bases lay in between. The CDR3 sequence: CAIGGGWEETQYF. The CDR3 DNA follows: TGTGCCATCGGGGGCGGTTGGGAAGAGACCCAGTACTTC.

This clonotype was seen many times. The CDR3 loop is CASSPVPRNTEAFF. The DNA for the CDR3 is TGTGCCAGCAGCCCGGTCCCCCGGAACACTGAAGCTTTCTTT. The V and J genes are TRBV12-3 or TRBV12-4 and TRBJ1-1; D call uncertain. The CDR3 loop spans 14 amino acids. Trimming took off 6 bases at V and 1 base at J, with 12 bases between the two ends.

The chain couples TRBV27 to TRBJ1-1; maybe TRBD1 (6 bases). Germline CDR1 is MNHEY and CDR2 is SMNVEV (reference sequence). Trimming pared 6 bases from V and 6 bases from J, leaving 14 bases between. The CDR3 is 13 residues long. CDR3 protein: CASRQTGGPEAFF. The CDR3 nucleotides read TGTGCCAGCAGACAGACAGGTGGACCTGAAGCTTTCTTT.

Note on this clonotype: A read error may account for a junction end that differs from germline. The chain recombines TRBV20-1 with TRBJ2-2, with a tentative D call TRBD2 (5 bases). The CDR3 has 13 amino acids. The germline gives CDR1 DFQATT, CDR2 SNEGSKA (reference sequence). The CDR3 DNA follows: TGCAGTGCTAGTTATCAGAACACCGGGGAGCTGTCTTGG. Translated: CSASYQNTGELSW.

The chain links TRBV20-1 to TRBJ2-5, with 8 positions matching TRBD1. Germline CDR1 and CDR2: DFQATT and SNEGSKA (reference sequence). V was clipped by 6 bases and J by 5 bases; unmatched bases: 5. The CDR3 has 12 residues. CDR3 nucleotide sequence: TGCAGTGCGCAGGACAGGGTGGAGACCCAGTACTTC. Translated: CSAQDRVETQYF.

This sequence joins TRBV19 and TRBJ1-6; 7 bases map to TRBD1. The germline V gene has CDR1 LNHDA and CDR2 SQIVND (reference sequence). The CDR3 extends over 15 amino acids. Trimming removed 5 bases from V and 7 bases from J; junction bases left unmatched: 8. This chain's CDR3 is CASSSGTANNSPLHF. The CDR3 DNA follows: TGTGCCAGTAGTTCCGGGACAGCCAACAATTCACCCCTCCACTTT.

Of note for this clonotype: An end of the junction differs from the germline gene, which may be a read error. The chain carries TRBV7-8 and TRBJ1-2, with a tentative D call TRBD1 (6 bases). This CDR3 has 14 residues. Germline CDR1 and CDR2: SGHVS and FQNEAQ. The CDR3, as DNA: TGTGCCAGCAGCTTTCGGACAGCCTCCTATGGCTACACATTC. This codes for CASSFRTASYGYTF.

This clonotype was seen a few times. V and J are TRBV9 and TRBJ2-5, with TRBD2 matching 7 bases. The CDR3 loop spans 15 amino acids. With 4 bases clipped from V and 0 bases from J, the junction kept 6 bases outside the gene matches. Germline-derived CDR1 and CDR2 are SGDLS and YYNGEE. CDR3 sequence reads: CASSPGGVYQETQYF. The DNA of the CDR3 is TGTGCCAGCAGCCCGGGAGGAGTGTACCAAGAGACCCAGTACTTC.

This clonotype was counted between two and nine times. The chain carries TRBV20-1 and TRBJ2-3; 11 bases fit TRBD2. CDR1 and CDR2 (germline): DFQATT, SNEGSKA (reference sequence). This CDR3 region has 14 residues. V lost 6 bases to trimming and J lost 7 bases; unmatched junction nucleotides: 9. CDR3 nucleotide sequence: TGCAGTGCGGTAGCGGGAGGGCCGAGGAATACGCAGTATTTT. Its protein product is CSAVAGGPRNTQYF.

A note on this clonotype: Compared with germline, one end of the junction differs, possibly owing to a read error. This chain connects TRBV12-3 or TRBV12-4 to TRBJ2-6; tentative D call: TRBD1 (5 bases). This CDR3 has 13 residues. Written as DNA, the CDR3 is TGTGCCAGCAGCCTCGGACAAGGGAACACTGAAGCTTTC. Translating gives CASSLGQGNTEAF.

The CDR3 region has the DNA TGTGCCAGCAGCGGGGAAGGAGGAGAGACCCAGTACTTC. Protein sequence: CASSGEGGETQYF. The gene calls are TRBV9 and TRBJ2-5, with a weak D call TRBD2 (5 bases). Per the germline V gene, CDR1 is SGDLS and CDR2 is YYNGEE. The CDR3 consists of 13 residues. V was shortened by 3 bases and J by 4 bases, with 10 bases between the two germline ends. Using reference TRBV9 and TRBJ2-5 for the parts outside the CDR3, the full variable domain is DSGVTQTPKHLITATGQRVTLRCSPRSGDLSVYWYQQSLDQGLQFLIQYYNGEERAKGNILERFSAQQFPDLHSELNLSSLELGDSALYFCASSGEGGETQYFGPGTRLLVL.

This clonotype was seen many times. The CDR3 reads CASNVGSSGETQYF. The CDR3 DNA is TGTGCCAGTAACGTGGGGAGCTCCGGTGAGACCCAGTACTTC. The genes are TRBV19 and TRBJ2-5, with TRBD2 as a possible D gene (5 bases). The germline V gene encodes CDR1 LNHDA and CDR2 SQIVND (reference sequence). V was shortened by 7 bases and J by 5 bases, with 17 bases between the two germline ends. This CDR3 contains 14 residues.

A few counts support this clonotype. The chain combines TRBV7-9 with TRBJ2-7; possible D gene TRBD1, 5 bases. The CDR3 runs to 14 residues. V lost 6 bases and J lost 5, with 17 bases in between. Germline assignment: CDR1 SEHNR and CDR2 FQNEAQ (reference sequence). The CDR3 DNA reads as TGTGCCAGCAGTTTGAGGCAGGGTATCGACGAGCAGTACTTC. Amino acids: CASSLRQGIDEQYF.

This clonotype was detected a few times. V is TRBV10-3 and J is TRBJ2-5; 8 nucleotides line up with TRBD1. Germline CDR1 is ENHRY and CDR2 is SYGVKD. This CDR3 contains 14 residues. V was clipped by 6 bases and J by 4 bases; unmatched bases: 7. CDR3 sequence (DNA): TGTGCCATCAGCCCAGGGGGCTCGGGAGAGACCCAGTACTTC. Translating gives CAISPGGSGETQYF.